This T cell receptor beta chain emerged from a study of spatial heterogeneity in lung cancer (dated by TCRdb to the late 2010s). As for the study more broadly: Beta-chain transcripts were consistently detected in greater numbers than alpha-chain transcripts, which likely reflects a higher abundance of beta-chain transcripts. In the raw uncorrected reads, each unique combination of TCR and UMI appeared more than ten times on average. TCR alpha and beta repertoires were quantitatively compared across multiple tumor regions, matched nontumor lung and blood in non-small cell lung cancer. Nonsynonymous mutation counts, determined by whole-exome sequencing of tumor tissue, were related to TCR repertoire features. Both alpha and beta chains were TCR-sequenced in samples taken at surgery, namely 220 tumor regions, 61 to 65 matched nontumor lung samples and roughly 56 PBMC samples.

This clonotype is assessed as medium-sized (0.01 to 0.1%). What antigen it recognizes has not been identified. Nothing much larger sits one base from this clone, and base qualities are not available. The study at large found these results: Additional single-cell paired TCR alpha and beta sequencing was considered necessary to confirm, at a functional level, the hypothesis that regional TCRs recognize regional mutations. Ubiquitous expanded tumor TCRs were found in blood more often at tumor resection than at routine follow-up.

Library prep was done by 5' RACE. These reads were obtained on a NextSeq 500. To allow correction of PCR and sequencing errors, the TCR library protocol tagged every TCR cDNA molecule with a unique molecular identifier. Turning to the authors' computational methods: Decombinator tools were used for TCR identification, UMI-based error correction and CDR3 extraction. Expanded TCRs were defined as those above a frequency of 2 per 1,000, corresponding to the top 1% of the tumor frequency distribution. Each repertoire was subsampled 100 times to 5,000 TCRs, after which Renyi diversity was computed with the R vegan package. CDR3 similarity networks were built from amino acid triplet string-kernel similarity, connecting CDR3s with pairwise similarity above 0.82. The raw public reads went through TCRdb reprocessing: fastp at Q25, MiXCR clone calling, in-frame beta chains kept. Duplicate CDR3 protein sequences are folded into a single record with the most common DNA and genes. These V and J calls rely on TCRdb rather than the paper's analysis. The sample includes around 40,000 distinct CDR3 sequences, with around 5% observed a single time. The ten largest clones take up 25% to 30% of the sample.

Including the terminal cysteine and phenylalanine, the CDR3 comprises 15 residues. The DNA shown is the 45-base CDR3, in frame from base 1. From the germline V gene, CDR1 is MNHEY and CDR2 is SVGEGT. V is pared back by 6 bases and J by 1 base, with 10 bases lying between the germline termini. In light of the paper, this sample's time point label describes: sample taken at primary tumor resection. Without any cell sorting, TCR sequencing was performed on whole RNA extracted either from tumor and nontumor lung tissue or from cryopreserved PBMC samples. Samples were obtained from approximately 72 patients with early-stage, untreated non-small cell lung cancer from the lung TRACERx cohort. Only patients with enough RNA available from two or more tumor regions were chosen for TCR sequencing.

The source was PBMCs, collected at surgery. The sequence came from a female donor with early-stage non-small cell lung cancer. This receptor chain uses TRBV6-2 or TRBV6-3 and TRBJ2-6, with the identity of the D gene unclear. The CDR3 here reads CASSQDPSGANVLTF. The DNA sequence is given as TGTGCCAGCAGCCAGGACCCATCTGGGGCCAACGTCCTGACTTTC.